The present TCR beta chain was sequenced within a study of T cells in Graves' hyperthyroidism and ophthalmopathy. Study background: Peripheral blood was drawn at first diagnosis, prior to all treatment. General observations from the study: The majority of expanded thyroid clonotypes above 0.001 also appeared in blood. Ophthalmopathy was told apart from stable hyperthyroidism by a 13 V-J model.

For this clonotype: Its antigen is unidentified. Relative to the germline gene, one junction end is altered; a read error may explain this.

Amplification targeted TCR beta CDR3 regions from RNA transcripts. With the HTBI primer set, the TCR CDR3 went through a first round of RT-PCR. TCRdb redid the calling of the multiplex PCR reads with MiXCR, one entry per CDR3 protein. The table has 490,000 or so distinct CDR3 sequences, approximately 23% seen once; the top ten hold under 55%. The V gene's germline CDR1 is SGHRS and CDR2 YFSETQ. The CDR3 contains 14 residues. The TCR sequence derives from a woman aged 70 to 79 with Graves' ophthalmopathy. The chain uses TRBV5-1 and TRBJ2-7; D may be TRBD2 (7 bases). The sample comprised blood. This chain's CDR3 is CATSPTGTTYEQYF. The CDR3, as DNA: TGCGCCACCAGCCCAACAGGGACTACCTACGAGCAGTACTTC.